What follows describes a single TCR beta chain. A much larger clone lies a single base off, so this may be a read error. TCRbeta library preparation incorporated unique molecular identifiers. Using its own MiXCR run on the PCR reads, TCRdb lists one record per CDR3 protein. The table records hundreds of thousands of distinct CDR3 sequences, about 12% of them present only once. The record originates from a study of T-cell reconstitution after alpha-beta-depleted transplantation in children. The germline CDR1 and CDR2 sequences are DFQATT and SNEGSKA (reference sequence). The CDR3 extends over 17 amino acids. V shed 0 bases, J shed 8 bases, and the junction held 16 bases outside the gene matches.

The TCR comes from a girl aged 2-10 years with congenital amegakaryocytic thrombocytopenia, due to receive a stem cell transplant. The rearrangement uses TRBV20-1 and TRBJ2-1, with TRBD1 identical over 7 bases. Sample: PBMCs, taken before TCRalphabeta/CD19-depleted stem cell transplant. Here the CDR3 DNA reads TGCAGTGCTAGAGAAGGCGTCTTAAGTGACAGGGCTTATGAGCAGTTCTTC. This sequence encodes CSAREGVLSDRAYEQFF.